The present entry profiles one T cell receptor (beta chain) with its context. Its cognate antigen is unknown. This CDR3 comprises 14 residues. Germline CDR1 reads SGHRS; CDR2 reads YFSETQ. V lost 3 bases, J lost 3 bases, and 13 bases lay in between. Using constant-segment primers, 5'RACE produced TCR alpha and TCR beta cDNA libraries carrying sample barcodes and UMIs. TCRdb independently ran MiXCR on the 5' RACE reads; one entry per CDR3 protein. The table has more than 250,000 distinct CDR3 sequences, 15% to 20% seen once; the top ten hold 20% to 25%. This entry is derived from a study of T-cell memory formation after mild COVID-19. Broader study findings: Contracting clones localized mainly to CM and EM when CD4+ and mainly to EMRA when CD8+. Memory cells collected pre-infection included some clones that later responded, suggesting cross-reactive memory joined.

Sequencing input: PBMCs or a T cell subset sorted from them (not recorded which). This sequence originates from a man aged 18-30 years who had mild COVID-19 (a few samples of this study predate the infection). Cell type and time point are not known. The V gene is TRBV5-1, the J gene TRBJ2-7, with D uncertain. In DNA form, the CDR3 reads TGCGCCAGCAGCTCCTCAGCTTGGGACTACGAGCAGTACTTC. Translated, it gives CASSSSAWDYEQYF.